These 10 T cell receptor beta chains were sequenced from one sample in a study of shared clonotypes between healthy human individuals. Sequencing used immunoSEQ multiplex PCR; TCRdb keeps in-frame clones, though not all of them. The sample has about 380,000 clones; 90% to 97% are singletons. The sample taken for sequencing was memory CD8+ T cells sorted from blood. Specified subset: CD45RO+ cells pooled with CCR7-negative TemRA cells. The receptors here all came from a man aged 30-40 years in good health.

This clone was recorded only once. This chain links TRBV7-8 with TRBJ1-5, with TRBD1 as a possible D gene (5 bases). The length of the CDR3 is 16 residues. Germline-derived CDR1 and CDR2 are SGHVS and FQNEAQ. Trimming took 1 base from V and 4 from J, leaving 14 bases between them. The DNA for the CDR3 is TGTGCCAGCAGCTTAGTCTGGGGGTCCCCGAATCAGCCCCAGCATTTT. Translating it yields CASSLVWGSPNQPQHF.

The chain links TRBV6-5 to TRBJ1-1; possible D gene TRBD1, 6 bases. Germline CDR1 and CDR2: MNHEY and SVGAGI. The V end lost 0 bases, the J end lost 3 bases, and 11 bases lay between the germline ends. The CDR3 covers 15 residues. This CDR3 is CASSYSTGRDTEAFF. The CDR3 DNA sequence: TGTGCCAGCAGTTACTCCACAGGGAGGGACACTGAAGCTTTCTTT.

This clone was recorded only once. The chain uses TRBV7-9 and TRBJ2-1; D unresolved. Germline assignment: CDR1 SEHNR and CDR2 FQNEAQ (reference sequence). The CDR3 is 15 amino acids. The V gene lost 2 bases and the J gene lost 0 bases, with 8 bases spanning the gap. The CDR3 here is CASSLKGSSYNEQFF. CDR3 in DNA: TGTGCCAGCAGCTTAAAGGGTAGCTCCTACAATGAGCAGTTCTTC.

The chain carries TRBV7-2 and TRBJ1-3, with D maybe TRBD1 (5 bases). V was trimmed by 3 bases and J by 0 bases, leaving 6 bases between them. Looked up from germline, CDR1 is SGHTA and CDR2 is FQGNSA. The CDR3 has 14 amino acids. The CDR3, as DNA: TGTGCCAGCAGCTTGAGGGGCTCTGGAAACACCATATATTTT. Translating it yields CASSLRGSGNTIYF.

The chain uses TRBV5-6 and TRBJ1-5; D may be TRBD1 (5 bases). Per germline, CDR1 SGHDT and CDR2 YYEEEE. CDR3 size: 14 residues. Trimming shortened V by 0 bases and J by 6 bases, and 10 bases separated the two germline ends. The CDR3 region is CASSLARGGQPQHF. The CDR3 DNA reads TGTGCCAGCAGCTTGGCACGGGGGGGTCAGCCCCAGCATTTT. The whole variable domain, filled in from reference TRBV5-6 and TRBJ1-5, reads DAGVTQSPTHLIKTRGQQVTLRCSPKSGHDTVSWYQQALGQGPQFIFQYYEEEERQRGNFPDRFSGHQFPNYSSELNVNALLLGDSALYLCASSLARGGQPQHFGDGTRLSIL.

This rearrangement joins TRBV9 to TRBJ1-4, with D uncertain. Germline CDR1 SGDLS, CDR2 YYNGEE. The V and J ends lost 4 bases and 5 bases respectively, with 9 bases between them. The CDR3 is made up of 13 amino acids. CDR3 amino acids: CASSPMQNEKLFF. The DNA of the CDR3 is TGTGCCAGCAGCCCCATGCAGAATGAAAAACTGTTTTTT.

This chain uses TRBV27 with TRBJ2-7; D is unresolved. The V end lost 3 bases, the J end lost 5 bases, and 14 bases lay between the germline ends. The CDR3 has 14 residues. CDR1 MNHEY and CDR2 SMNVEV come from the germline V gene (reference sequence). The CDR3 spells CASSFRVGFHEQYF. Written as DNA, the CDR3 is TGTGCCAGCAGTTTCCGCGTAGGATTCCACGAGCAGTACTTC.

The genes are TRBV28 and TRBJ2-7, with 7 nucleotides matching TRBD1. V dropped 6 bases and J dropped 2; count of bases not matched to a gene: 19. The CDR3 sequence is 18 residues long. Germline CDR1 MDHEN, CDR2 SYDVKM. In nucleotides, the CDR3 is TGTGCCAGCAGCTCTGCTGTGGGAGACGGGACAGTTCCCTACGAGCAGTACTTC. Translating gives CASSSAVGDGTVPYEQYF. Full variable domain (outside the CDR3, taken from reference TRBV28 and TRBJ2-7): DVKVTQSSRYLVKRTGEKVFLECVQDMDHENMFWYRQDPGLGLRLIYFSYDVKMKEKGDIPEGYSVSREKKERFSLILESASTNQTSMYLCASSSAVGDGTVPYEQYFGPGTRLTVT.

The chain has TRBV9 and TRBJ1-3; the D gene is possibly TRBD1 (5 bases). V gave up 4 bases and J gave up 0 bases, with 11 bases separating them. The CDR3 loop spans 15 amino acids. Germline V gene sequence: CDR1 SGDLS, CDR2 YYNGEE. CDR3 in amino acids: CASSFGTVSGNTIYF. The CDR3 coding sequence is TGTGCCAGCAGCTTTGGGACGGTCTCTGGAAACACCATATATTTT.

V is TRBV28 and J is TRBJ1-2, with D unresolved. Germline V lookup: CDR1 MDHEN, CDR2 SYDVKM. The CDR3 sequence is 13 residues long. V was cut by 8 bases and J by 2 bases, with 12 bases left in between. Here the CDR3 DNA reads TGTGCCAGCCGTTCGACGGAGAACTATGGCTACACCTTC. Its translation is CASRSTENYGYTF.